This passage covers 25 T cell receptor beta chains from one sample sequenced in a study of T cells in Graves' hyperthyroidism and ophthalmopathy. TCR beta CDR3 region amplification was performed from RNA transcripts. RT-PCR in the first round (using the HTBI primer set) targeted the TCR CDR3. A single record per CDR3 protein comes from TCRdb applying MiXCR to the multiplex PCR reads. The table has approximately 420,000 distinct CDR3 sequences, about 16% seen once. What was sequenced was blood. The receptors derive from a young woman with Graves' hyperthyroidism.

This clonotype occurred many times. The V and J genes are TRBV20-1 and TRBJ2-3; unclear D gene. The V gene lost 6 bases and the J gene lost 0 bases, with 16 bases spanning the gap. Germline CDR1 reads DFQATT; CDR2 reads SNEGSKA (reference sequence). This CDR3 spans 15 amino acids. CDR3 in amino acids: CSAILADASTDTQYF. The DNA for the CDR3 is TGCAGTGCCATATTAGCAGACGCTAGCACAGATACGCAGTATTTT.

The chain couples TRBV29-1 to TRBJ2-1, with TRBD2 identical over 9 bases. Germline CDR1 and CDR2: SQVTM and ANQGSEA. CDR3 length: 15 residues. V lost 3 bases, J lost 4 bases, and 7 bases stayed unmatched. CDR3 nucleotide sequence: TGCAGCGTTGACGAGGGTCTAGCGGGGTACAATGAGCAGTTCTTC. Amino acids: CSVDEGLAGYNEQFF.

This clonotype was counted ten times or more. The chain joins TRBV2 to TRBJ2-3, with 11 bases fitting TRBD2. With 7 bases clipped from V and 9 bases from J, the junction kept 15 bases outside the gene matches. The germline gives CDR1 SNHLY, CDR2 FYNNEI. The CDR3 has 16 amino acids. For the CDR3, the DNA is TGTGCCAGCATACCTGGACTAGCGGGTCCACAGTGGACGCAGTATTTT. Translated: CASIPGLAGPQWTQYF.

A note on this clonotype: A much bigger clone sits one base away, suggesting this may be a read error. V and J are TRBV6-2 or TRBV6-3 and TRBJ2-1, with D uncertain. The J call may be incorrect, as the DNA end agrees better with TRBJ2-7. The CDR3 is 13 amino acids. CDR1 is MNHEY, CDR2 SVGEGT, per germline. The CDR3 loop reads CASSYPSYNEQYF. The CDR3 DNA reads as TGTGCCAGCAGTTATCCCTCCTACAATGAGCAGTACTTC.

The CDR3, as DNA: TGTGCCAGCAGCTTAGTACCCGGGAGCATCTATGAGCAGTTCTTC. Protein sequence: CASSLVPGSIYEQFF. This rearrangement joins TRBV7-2 to TRBJ2-1, with D possibly TRBD2 on 6 matching bases. This CDR3 is built from 15 residues. Germline V gives CDR1 SGHTA, CDR2 FQGNSA. V lost 1 base and J 8 bases, leaving 15 bases between the germline ends.

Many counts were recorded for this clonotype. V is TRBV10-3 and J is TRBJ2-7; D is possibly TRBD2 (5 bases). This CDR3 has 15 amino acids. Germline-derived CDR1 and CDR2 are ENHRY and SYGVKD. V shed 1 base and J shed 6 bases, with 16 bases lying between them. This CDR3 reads CAISELIGAAREQYF. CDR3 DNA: TGTGCCATCAGTGAGTTGATAGGAGCGGCCCGCGAGCAGTACTTC.

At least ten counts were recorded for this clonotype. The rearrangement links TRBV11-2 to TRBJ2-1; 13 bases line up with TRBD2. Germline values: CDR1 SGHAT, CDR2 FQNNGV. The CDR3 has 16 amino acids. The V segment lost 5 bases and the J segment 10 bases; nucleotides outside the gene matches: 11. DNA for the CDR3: TGTGCCAGCAGCCTCGGACTAGCGGGAGCCGGTTGGGAGCAGTTCTTC. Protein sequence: CASSLGLAGAGWEQFF.

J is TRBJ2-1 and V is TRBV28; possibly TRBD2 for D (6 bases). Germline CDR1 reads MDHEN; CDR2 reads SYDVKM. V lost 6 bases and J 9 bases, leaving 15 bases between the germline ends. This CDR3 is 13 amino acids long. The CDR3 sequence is CASSPGRDREQFF. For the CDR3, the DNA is TGTGCCAGCAGCCCCGGGCGGGACCGTGAGCAGTTCTTC.

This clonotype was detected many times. CDR3 bases: TGTGCCAGCACCGCGAACACTGAAGCTTTCTTT. This translates into CASTANTEAFF. The rearrangement uses TRBV27 and TRBJ1-1; D gene ambiguous. V was clipped by 7 bases and J by 1 base, with 4 bases between them. The CDR3 contains 11 residues. Per the germline V gene, CDR1 is MNHEY and CDR2 is SMNVEV (reference sequence).

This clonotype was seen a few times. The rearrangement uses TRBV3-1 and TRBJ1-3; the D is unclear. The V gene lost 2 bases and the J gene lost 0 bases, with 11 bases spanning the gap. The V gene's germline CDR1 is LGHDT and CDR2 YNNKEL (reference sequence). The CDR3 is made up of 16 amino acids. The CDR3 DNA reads TGTGCCAGCAGCCAATCCCCGGGGTTCTCTGGAAACACCATATATTTT. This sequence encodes CASSQSPGFSGNTIYF.

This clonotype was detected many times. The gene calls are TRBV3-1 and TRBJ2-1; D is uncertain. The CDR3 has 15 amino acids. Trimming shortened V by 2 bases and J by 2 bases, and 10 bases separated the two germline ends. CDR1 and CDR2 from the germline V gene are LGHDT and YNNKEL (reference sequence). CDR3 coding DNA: TGTGCCAGCAGCCAATACGTAGCAGCCTACAATGAGCAGTTCTTC. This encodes CASSQYVAAYNEQFF.

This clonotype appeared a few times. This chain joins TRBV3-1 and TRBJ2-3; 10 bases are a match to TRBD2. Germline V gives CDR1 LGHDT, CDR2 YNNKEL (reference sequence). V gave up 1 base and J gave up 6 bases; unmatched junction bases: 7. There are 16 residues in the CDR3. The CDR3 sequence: CASSQGLAGASDTQYF. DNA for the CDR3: TGTGCCAGCAGCCAAGGTCTAGCGGGAGCATCTGATACGCAGTATTTT.

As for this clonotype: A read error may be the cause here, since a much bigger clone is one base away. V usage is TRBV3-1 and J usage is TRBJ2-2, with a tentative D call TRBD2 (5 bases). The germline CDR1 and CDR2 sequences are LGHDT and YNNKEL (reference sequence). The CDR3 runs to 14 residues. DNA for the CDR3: TGTGCCAGCAGCGTAGAGTTCGGCACCGGGGAGCCGTTTTTT. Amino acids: CASSVEFGTGEPFF.

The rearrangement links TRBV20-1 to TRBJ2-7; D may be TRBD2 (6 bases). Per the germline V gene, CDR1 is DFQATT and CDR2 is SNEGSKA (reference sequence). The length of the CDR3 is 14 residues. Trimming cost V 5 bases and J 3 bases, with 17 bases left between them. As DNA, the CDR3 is TGCAGTGCTGCAAGACCGGGACTGAGCTACGAGCAGTACTTC. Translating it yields CSAARPGLSYEQYF.

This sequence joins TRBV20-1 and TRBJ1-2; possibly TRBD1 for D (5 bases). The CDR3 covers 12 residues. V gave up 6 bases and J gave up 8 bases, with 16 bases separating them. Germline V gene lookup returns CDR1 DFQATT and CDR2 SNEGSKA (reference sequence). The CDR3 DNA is TGCAGTGCAATCCCCAGGGTGGGCGGCTACACCTTC. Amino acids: CSAIPRVGGYTF.

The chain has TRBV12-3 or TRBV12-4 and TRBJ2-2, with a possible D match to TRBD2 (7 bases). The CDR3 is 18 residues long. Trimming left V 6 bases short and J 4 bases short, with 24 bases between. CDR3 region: CASSIIPMGGRSTGELFF. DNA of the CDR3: TGTGCCAGCAGCATTATTCCTATGGGGGGGCGAAGCACCGGGGAGCTGTTTTTT.

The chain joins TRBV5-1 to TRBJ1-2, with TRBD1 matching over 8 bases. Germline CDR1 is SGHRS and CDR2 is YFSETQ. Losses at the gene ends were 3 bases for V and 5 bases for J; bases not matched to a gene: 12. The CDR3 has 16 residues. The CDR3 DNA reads TGCGCCAGCAGCTCCGGGTCAGGGGGCACCCGGTATGGCTACACCTTC. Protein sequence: CASSSGSGGTRYGYTF.

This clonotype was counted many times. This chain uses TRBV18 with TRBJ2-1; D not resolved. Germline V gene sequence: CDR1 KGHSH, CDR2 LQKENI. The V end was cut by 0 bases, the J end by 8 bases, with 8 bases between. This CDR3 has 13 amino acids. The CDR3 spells CASSPPTMDEQFF. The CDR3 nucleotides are TGTGCCAGCTCACCACCTACTATGGATGAGCAGTTCTTC.

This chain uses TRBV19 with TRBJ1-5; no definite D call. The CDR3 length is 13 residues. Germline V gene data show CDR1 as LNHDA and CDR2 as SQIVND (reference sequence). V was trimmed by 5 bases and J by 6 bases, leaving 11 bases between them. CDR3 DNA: TGTGCCAGTAGTGCGGCAGTTCCTCAGCCCCAGCATTTT. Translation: CASSAAVPQPQHF.

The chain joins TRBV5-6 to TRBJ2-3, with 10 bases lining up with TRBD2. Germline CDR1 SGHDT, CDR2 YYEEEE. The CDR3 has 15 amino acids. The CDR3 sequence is CQQLSLAGVTDTQYF. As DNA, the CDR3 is TGTCAGCAGCTCTCCCTAGCGGGAGTGACAGATACGCAGTATTTT.

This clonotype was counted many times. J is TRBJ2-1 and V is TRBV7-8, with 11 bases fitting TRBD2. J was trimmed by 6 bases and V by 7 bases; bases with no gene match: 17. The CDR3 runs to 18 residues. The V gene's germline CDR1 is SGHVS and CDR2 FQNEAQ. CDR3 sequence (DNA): TGTGCCAGCAACCCGTCCCTTTTCAGACTAGCGGGACCCAATGAGCAGTTCTTC. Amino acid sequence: CASNPSLFRLAGPNEQFF.

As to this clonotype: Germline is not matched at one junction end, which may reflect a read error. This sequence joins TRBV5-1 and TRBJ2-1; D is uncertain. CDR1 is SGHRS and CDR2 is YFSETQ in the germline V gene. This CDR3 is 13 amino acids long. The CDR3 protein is CASSLASYNEQLF. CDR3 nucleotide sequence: TGCGCCAGCAGCTTGGCCTCCTACAATGAGCAGCTCTTC.

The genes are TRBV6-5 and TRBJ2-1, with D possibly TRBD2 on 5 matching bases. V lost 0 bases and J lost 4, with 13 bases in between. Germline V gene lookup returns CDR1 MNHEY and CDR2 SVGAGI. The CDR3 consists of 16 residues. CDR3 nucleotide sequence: TGTGCCAGCAGTTACTCATCCAGCGGCTCTTACAATGAGCAGTTCTTC. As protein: CASSYSSSGSYNEQFF.

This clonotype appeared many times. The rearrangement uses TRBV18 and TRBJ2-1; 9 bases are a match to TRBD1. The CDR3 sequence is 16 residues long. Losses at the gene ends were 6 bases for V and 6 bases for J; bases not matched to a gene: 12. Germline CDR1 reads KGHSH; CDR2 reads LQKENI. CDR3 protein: CASSPTGTGRSNEQFF. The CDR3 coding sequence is TGTGCCAGCTCGCCCACCGGGACAGGGAGGTCCAATGAGCAGTTCTTC.

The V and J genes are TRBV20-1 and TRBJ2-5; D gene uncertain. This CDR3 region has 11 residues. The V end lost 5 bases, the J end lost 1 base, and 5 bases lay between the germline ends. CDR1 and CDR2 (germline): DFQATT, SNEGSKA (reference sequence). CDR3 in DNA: TGCAGTGCTGACTCCCAAGAGACCCAGTACTTC. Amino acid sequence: CSADSQETQYF.